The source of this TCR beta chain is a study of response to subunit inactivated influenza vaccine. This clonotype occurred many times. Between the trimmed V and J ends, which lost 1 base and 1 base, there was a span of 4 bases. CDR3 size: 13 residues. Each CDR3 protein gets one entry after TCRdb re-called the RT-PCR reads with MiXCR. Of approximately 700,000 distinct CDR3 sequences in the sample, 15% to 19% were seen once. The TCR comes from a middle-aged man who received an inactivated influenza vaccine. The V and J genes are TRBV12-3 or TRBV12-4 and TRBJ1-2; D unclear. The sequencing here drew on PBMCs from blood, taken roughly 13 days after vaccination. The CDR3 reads CASSLEVNYGYTF. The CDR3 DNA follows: TGTGCCAGCAGTTTAGAGGTTAACTATGGCTACACCTTC.